The 21 T cell receptor beta chains given below trace back to one sample, sequenced in a study of T cell repertoires in cytomegalovirus infection. Their antigen targets remain unknown. From the reads, TCRdb called clonotypes with MiXCR, one entry per CDR3 protein. The table shows around 570,000 distinct CDR3 sequences, with 40% occurring only once. The source material was cultured PBMCs, sampled from culture after CMV antigen stimulation. Receptor source: a human donor in good health (CMV status not recorded). Some clones in this sample may be carry-over from other donors' samples.

CDR3 in amino acids: CSVLEEGKLFF. Written as DNA, the CDR3 is TGCAGCGTTTTGGAGGAAGGAAAACTGTTTTTT. This chain connects TRBV29-1 to TRBJ1-4; D is ambiguous. This CDR3 spans 11 amino acids. From germline, CDR1 is SQVTM and CDR2 ANQGSEA. Trimming stripped 5 bases from V and 10 bases from J, with 11 bases between.

This clonotype has only a few counts. This chain joins TRBV7-9 and TRBJ2-5; D is unclear. The CDR3 loop spans 12 amino acids. The V end lost 10 bases, the J end lost 4 bases, and 13 bases lay between the germline ends. The germline V gene encodes CDR1 SEHNR and CDR2 FQNEAQ (reference sequence). DNA for the CDR3: TGTGCCACCGGCGGTTTACGAGAGACCCAGTACTTC. Protein: CATGGLRETQYF.

This clonotype occurred a few times. The chain is built from TRBV28 and TRBJ2-7; D is unresolved. The germline CDR1 and CDR2 sequences are MDHEN and SYDVKM. V was trimmed by 3 bases and J by 9 bases, leaving 12 bases between them. This CDR3 region has 12 residues. The CDR3 DNA sequence: TGTGCCAGCAGTTTTAATGGTCCCTGGCAGTACTTC. Protein product: CASSFNGPWQYF. Variable domain in full (rest from reference TRBV28 and TRBJ2-7): DVKVTQSSRYLVKRTGEKVFLECVQDMDHENMFWYRQDPGLGLRLIYFSYDVKMKEKGDIPEGYSVSREKKERFSLILESASTNQTSMYLCASSFNGPWQYFGPGTRLTVT.

V and J are TRBV7-9 and TRBJ1-5; D possibly corresponds to TRBD1 (6 bases). Germline loops: CDR1 SEHNR, CDR2 FQNEAQ (reference sequence). V shed 2 bases and J shed 6 bases, with 20 bases lying between them. The CDR3 extends over 17 amino acids. CDR3 sequence reads: CASSLYNPKMGAQPQHF. Here the CDR3 DNA reads TGTGCCAGCAGCTTATATAATCCGAAAATGGGGGCTCAGCCCCAGCATTTT.

This rearrangement joins TRBV12-5 to TRBJ1-5; the match to TRBD1 covers 11 bases. Looked up from germline, CDR1 is LGHNT and CDR2 is FRNRAP. The CDR3 totals 16 residues. V was clipped by 4 bases and J by 2 bases; unmatched bases: 4. CDR3 residues: CASGSGTGGGNQPQHF. In DNA form, the CDR3 reads TGTGCTAGTGGTTCCGGGACAGGGGGGGGCAATCAGCCCCAGCATTTT.

The sample holds a few counts of this clonotype. This sequence joins TRBV7-8 and TRBJ2-3; 10 bases align to TRBD2. The ends lost 5 bases at V and 2 bases at J; junction bases unmatched: 4. The CDR3 runs 15 residues. Germline V CDR1 and CDR2: SGHVS, FQNEAQ. As DNA, the CDR3 is TGTGCCAGCAGCATTAGCGGGGGGTACACAGATACGCAGTATTTT. It codes for CASSISGGYTDTQYF.

The rearrangement uses TRBV7-9 and TRBJ2-7, with D tentatively TRBD1 (8 bases). CDR3 length equals 13 residues. Germline V CDR1 and CDR2: SEHNR, FQNEAQ (reference sequence). The germline V and J ends were trimmed by 5 bases and 5 bases, with 13 bases remaining between them. As DNA, the CDR3 is TGTGCCAGCAGCAACACAGGGGGGGACGAGCAGTACTTC. Its protein product is CASSNTGGDEQYF.

The chain recombines TRBV5-1 with TRBJ2-3; 8 bases fit TRBD1. From germline, CDR1 is SGHRS and CDR2 YFSETQ. This CDR3 has 15 residues. With 2 bases clipped from V and 0 bases from J, the junction kept 2 bases outside the gene matches. The CDR3 sequence: CASSLQGESTDTQYF. Written as DNA, the CDR3 is TGCGCCAGCAGCTTACAGGGGGAGAGCACAGATACGCAGTATTTT.

To note about this clonotype: One junction end does not reproduce the germline sequence, and a read error may be involved. This rearrangement joins TRBV19 to TRBJ2-5; D unresolved. The CDR3 is 10 residues long. Germline lookup yields CDR1 LNHDA and CDR2 SQIVND (reference sequence). The CDR3 reads CASTQGSRPF. The CDR3 nucleotides read TGTGCCAGTACCCAAGGGTCCCGGCCCTTC. Together with reference TRBV19 and TRBJ2-5, the CDR3 gives the full variable domain: DGGITQSPKYLFRKEGQNVTLSCEQNLNHDAMYWYRQDPGQGLRLIYYSQIVNDFQKGDIAEGYSVSREKKESFPLTVTSAQKNPTAFYLCASTQGSRPFGPGTRLLVL.

The chain has TRBV6-1 and TRBJ2-7; 8 bases agree with TRBD1. V gave up 6 bases and J gave up 2 bases; unmatched junction bases: 15. Per the germline V gene, CDR1 is MNHNS and CDR2 is SASEGT. There are 17 residues in the CDR3. The CDR3 region is CASRSHIGRDRTYEQYF. In nucleotides, the CDR3 is TGTGCCAGCAGATCCCACATCGGCCGGGACAGGACCTACGAGCAGTACTTC.

V usage is TRBV29-1 and J usage is TRBJ2-3, with 9 bases matching TRBD1. The CDR3 length is 16 residues. After removal of 5 bases from V and 3 bases from J, the junction contained 12 bases not matched to a gene. Germline V CDR1 and CDR2: SQVTM, ANQGSEA. The CDR3 loop reads CSVLLQGAMVTDTQYF. The CDR3 coding sequence is TGCAGCGTTCTTTTACAGGGGGCTATGGTGACAGATACGCAGTATTTT.

This clonotype was recorded a few times. The rearrangement links TRBV7-2 to TRBJ2-3; 10 positions agree with TRBD2. Germline lookup yields CDR1 SGHTA and CDR2 FQGNSA. This CDR3 is 16 amino acids long. The trim removed 7 bases at V and 7 bases at J, leaving 14 bases unmatched. The CDR3, as DNA: TGTGCCAGCATCCTTAGCGGGGGGCCCAACTTTTATACGCAGTATTTT. Residues: CASILSGGPNFYTQYF.

The chain joins TRBV5-1 to TRBJ2-1; 7 bases are shared with TRBD1. The junction had 6 bases not matched to a gene; V was cut back by 4 bases and J by 11 bases. CDR1 SGHRS and CDR2 YFSETQ come from the germline V gene. CDR3 length equals 12 residues. CDR3 DNA sequence: TGCGCCAGCAGCCAAACAGGGGAGAAGCAGTTCTTC. Translated: CASSQTGEKQFF.

V usage is TRBV12-3 or TRBV12-4 and J usage is TRBJ1-6, with 9 bases aligning to TRBD1. The CDR3 loop spans 17 amino acids. V lost 3 bases to trimming and J lost 7 bases; unmatched junction nucleotides: 10. This CDR3 is CASSFVEEDRGNSPLHF. CDR3 sequence (DNA): TGTGCCAGCAGTTTCGTGGAAGAGGACAGGGGAAATTCACCCCTCCACTTT.

The chain recombines TRBV12-3 or TRBV12-4 with TRBJ1-6; TRBD1 might be the D (5 bases). V was shortened by 3 bases and J by 11 bases, with 11 bases between the two germline ends. The CDR3 is 13 residues long. The DNA for the CDR3 is TGTGCCAGCAGTTTTATCCAGGGCCCACCCCTCCACTTT. It specifies CASSFIQGPPLHF.

This clonotype has a count of ten or more. V gene TRBV7-2 combines with J gene TRBJ2-3; 11 bases are a match to TRBD2. This CDR3 comprises 15 residues. The J segment lost 7 bases and the V segment lost 5 bases, leaving 8 bases of the junction unmatched. Germline-derived CDR1 and CDR2 are SGHTA and FQGNSA. The chain's CDR3 is CASSPGLAGAHTQYF. CDR3 nucleotides: TGTGCCAGCAGCCCAGGACTAGCGGGTGCACATACGCAGTATTTT.

This rearrangement joins TRBV7-6 to TRBJ2-1, with 11 bases fitting TRBD1. Germline V lookup: CDR1 SGHVS, CDR2 FNYEAQ. Germline trimming cut 6 bases from V and 3 bases from J; bases unmatched to any gene: 7. This CDR3 has 16 residues. The CDR3 sequence is CASRGRGQGDYNEQFF. CDR3 nucleotides: TGTGCCAGCAGGGGCCGGGGACAGGGGGACTACAATGAGCAGTTCTTC.

The chain is built from TRBV7-4 and TRBJ2-3, with TRBD1 as a possible D gene (6 bases). Deletions cut 7 bases from V and 11 bases from J, with 13 bases between. The CDR3 is 11 amino acids. Germline V gives CDR1 SGHVT, CDR2 SQSDAQ. The CDR3 protein is CASIGGIQQYF. The CDR3, as DNA: TGTGCCAGCATTGGGGGCATCCAGCAGTATTTT. The whole variable domain, filled in from reference TRBV7-4 and TRBJ2-3, reads GAGVSQSPRYKVAKRGRDVALRCDSISGHVTLYWYRQTLGQGSEVLTYSQSDAQRDKSGRPSGRFSAERPERSVSTLKIQRTEQGDSAVYLCASIGGIQQYFGPGTRLTVL.

The rearrangement links TRBV28 to TRBJ2-3, with TRBD2 matching over 7 bases. Germline-derived CDR1 and CDR2 are MDHEN and SYDVKM. The V segment lost 3 bases and the J segment 4 bases; nucleotides outside the gene matches: 10. There are 16 residues in the CDR3. The CDR3 reads CASSFSAGPRADTQYF. In DNA form, the CDR3 reads TGTGCCAGCAGTTTCTCAGCGGGGCCGAGGGCAGATACGCAGTATTTT. Full variable domain (remainder filled in from reference TRBV28 and TRBJ2-3): DVKVTQSSRYLVKRTGEKVFLECVQDMDHENMFWYRQDPGLGLRLIYFSYDVKMKEKGDIPEGYSVSREKKERFSLILESASTNQTSMYLCASSFSAGPRADTQYFGPGTRLTVL.

The chain has TRBV6-1 and TRBJ2-5; possibly TRBD2 for D (6 bases). Germline lookup yields CDR1 MNHNS and CDR2 SASEGT. V lost 3 bases and J 4 bases, leaving 12 bases between the germline ends. This CDR3 comprises 14 residues. CDR3 in amino acids: CASSDPPSVETQYF. The CDR3 nucleotides read TGTGCCAGCAGTGATCCCCCTAGCGTAGAGACCCAGTACTTC.

The rearrangement uses TRBV20-1 and TRBJ1-6; the match to TRBD1 covers 9 bases. The CDR3 has 13 residues. Trimming took 6 bases from V and 7 from J; bases not matched to a gene: 4. Germline CDR1 DFQATT, CDR2 SNEGSKA (reference sequence). The CDR3 nucleotides are TGCAGTGCCCACGACAGGGGGAATTCACCCCTCCACTTT. Protein sequence: CSAHDRGNSPLHF.